This T cell receptor beta chain came from a study of blood T cell repertoires in COVID-19. About the research overall: COVID-19 samples, acute and convalescent, were from the United States, Italy and Spain. The analysed material was cDNA or gDNA that came from T cells, B-cell-depleted T cells, or PBMCs.

The authors' processing: Estimated nucleated cell counts came from reference gene primer amplification. Some clones are missing from TCRdb's copy, which holds only in-frame ones; the method was immunoSEQ multiplex PCR. V and J calls plus clone size are reproduced from that table; the DNA served to infer D and trimming. Of roughly 300,000 clones detected, over 75% appear once; the ten largest clones hold 7.8%. The CDR3 runs 14 residues. Germline V CDR1 and CDR2: LNHDA, SQIVND (reference sequence). With regard to this clone: One end of the junction does not line up with germline, which may come from a read error.

The source material was peripheral blood. J is TRBJ2-7 and V is TRBV19; 7 positions agree with TRBD1. This clonotype originated in a woman between 50 and 59 years old who had recovered from COVID-19. CDR3 bases: TGTGCCAGCAGTAACCGACAGGGTACCTACGAGCAGTACTTC. Translating gives CASSNRQGTYEQYF.